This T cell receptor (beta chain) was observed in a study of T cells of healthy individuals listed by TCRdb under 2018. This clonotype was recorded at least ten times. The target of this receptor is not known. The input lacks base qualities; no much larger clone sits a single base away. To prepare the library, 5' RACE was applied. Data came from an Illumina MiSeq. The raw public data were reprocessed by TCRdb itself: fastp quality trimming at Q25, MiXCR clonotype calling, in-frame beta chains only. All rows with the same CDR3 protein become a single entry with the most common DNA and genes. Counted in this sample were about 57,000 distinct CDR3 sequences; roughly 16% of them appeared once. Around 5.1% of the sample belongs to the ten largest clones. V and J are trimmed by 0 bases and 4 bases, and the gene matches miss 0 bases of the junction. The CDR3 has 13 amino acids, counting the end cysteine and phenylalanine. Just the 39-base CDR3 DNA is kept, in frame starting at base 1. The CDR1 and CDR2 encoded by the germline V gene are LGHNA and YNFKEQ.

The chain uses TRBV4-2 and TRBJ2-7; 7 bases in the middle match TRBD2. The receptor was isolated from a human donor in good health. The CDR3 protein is CASSQEGGYEQYF. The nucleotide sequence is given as TGTGCCAGCAGCCAAGAGGGAGGGTACGAGCAGTACTTC.